Below, 8 T cell receptor beta chains from the same sample are listed, as sequenced in a study of response to subunit inactivated influenza vaccine (dated by TCRdb to the late 2010s). Library preparation employed RT-PCR. Data came from an Illumina HiSeq 2500. The public sequencing data were trimmed at Q25 with fastp and processed into clonotypes with MiXCR by TCRdb, which kept only in-frame beta chains. Rows are combined by CDR3 protein, so each entry shows the most common genes and DNA. Recorded for this sample are around 530,000 distinct CDR3 sequences; 12% of them occurred a single time. The leading ten clones occupy 10% of the sample. The sequencing used PBMCs from blood, collected on the day of vaccination. The receptors derive from a man between 45 and 60 years old who received an inactivated influenza vaccine. Donor details come from another sample of the same person, matched by shared clones.

The chain combines TRBV18 with TRBJ2-3; 11 nucleotides line up with TRBD2. V gave up 4 bases and J gave up 0 bases; unmatched junction bases: 3. The CDR3 runs 16 residues. Germline V gives CDR1 KGHSH, CDR2 LQKENI. CDR3 protein: CASSQRTSGSTDTQYF. As DNA, the CDR3 is TGTGCCAGCTCACAAAGGACTAGCGGGAGCACAGATACGCAGTATTTT.

The chain employs TRBV4-1 and TRBJ1-6; the match to TRBD1 covers 10 bases. V dropped 1 base and J dropped 7; count of bases not matched to a gene: 10. Germline assignment: CDR1 MGHRA and CDR2 YSYEKL. This CDR3 spans 18 amino acids. CDR3 amino acids: CASSQGFGTGDYNSPLHF. The DNA for the CDR3 is TGCGCCAGCAGCCAAGGGTTTGGGACAGGGGATTACAATTCACCCCTCCACTTT.

This clonotype was detected many times. CDR3 sequence reads: CASSYTGRETQYF. CDR3 bases: TGTGCCAGCAGCTATACAGGGAGGGAGACCCAGTACTTC. The J gene is TRBJ2-5, the V gene TRBV11-2, with D perhaps TRBD1 or TRBD2 (6 bases each). CDR1 is SGHAT, CDR2 FQNNGV, per germline. This CDR3 contains 13 residues. Trimming pared 4 bases from V and 5 bases from J, leaving 11 bases between.

With respect to this clonotype: Just one base apart from a much larger clone, this may be a read error. The rearrangement links TRBV6-5 to TRBJ2-1; 8 bases are a match to TRBD2. V gave up 4 bases and J gave up 0 bases; unmatched junction bases: 2. Germline-derived CDR1 and CDR2 are MNHEY and SVGAGI. The CDR3 covers 15 residues. This CDR3 reads CASSFSGTSYNEQFF. Here the CDR3 DNA reads TGTGCCAGCAGTTTTAGCGGGACCTCCTACAATGAGCAGTTCTTC.

The V gene is TRBV6-1, the J gene TRBJ2-1; 9 bases fit TRBD2. The V segment lost 5 bases and the J segment 5 bases; nucleotides outside the gene matches: 13. The CDR3 length is 17 residues. CDR1 is MNHNS, CDR2 SASEGT, per germline. CDR3 in amino acids: CASSKRPGLAGDNEQFF. In DNA, the CDR3 is TGTGCCAGCAGTAAACGCCCGGGACTAGCTGGTGACAATGAGCAGTTCTTC.

The V and J genes are TRBV7-3 and TRBJ1-2; the D is unclear. Germline V gene sequence: CDR1 SGHTA, CDR2 FQGTGA. The CDR3 spans 13 residues. Trimming shortened V by 0 bases and J by 5 bases, and 7 bases separated the two germline ends. The CDR3 sequence is CASSLTREYGYTF. The CDR3 DNA reads TGTGCCAGCAGCTTAACAAGGGAATATGGCTACACCTTC.

This clonotype has at least ten counts. The chain uses TRBV20-1 and TRBJ1-5; D unresolved. Trimming stripped 1 base from V and 6 bases from J, with 13 bases between. Germline lookup yields CDR1 DFQATT and CDR2 SNEGSKA (reference sequence). The CDR3 extends over 14 amino acids. CDR3 sequence (DNA): TGCAGTGCTAGAGCGGCAGGACGGGGTCAGCCCCAGCATTTT. Protein product: CSARAAGRGQPQHF.

J is TRBJ2-4 and V is TRBV4-2; possibly TRBD1 for D (6 bases). In germline, CDR1 is LGHNA, CDR2 YNFKEQ. This CDR3 contains 16 residues. V lost 0 bases to trimming and J lost 9 bases, with 18 bases between them. DNA for the CDR3: TGTGCCAGCAGCCAAGAATTAGGGGGTGGGGGAACCATTCAGTACTTC. Protein product: CASSQELGGGGTIQYF.